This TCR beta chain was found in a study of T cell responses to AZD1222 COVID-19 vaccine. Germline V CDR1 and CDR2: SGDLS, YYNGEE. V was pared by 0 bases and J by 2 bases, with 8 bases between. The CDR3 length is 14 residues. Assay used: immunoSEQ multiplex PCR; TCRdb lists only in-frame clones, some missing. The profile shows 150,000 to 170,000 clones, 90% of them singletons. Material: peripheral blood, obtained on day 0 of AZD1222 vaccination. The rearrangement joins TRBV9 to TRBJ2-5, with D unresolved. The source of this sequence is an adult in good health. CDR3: CASSVGSLQETQYF. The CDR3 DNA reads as TGTGCCAGCAGCGTAGGTAGCCTTCAAGAGACCCAGTACTTC.